This TCR beta chain was captured in a study of blood T cell repertoires in COVID-19 (dated by TCRdb to 2020 to 2021). In the study overall: The collaborator samples originated in the United States, Italy and Spain and spanned the acute and convalescent phases of COVID-19. The prospective study material was composed of cDNA or gDNA derived from T cells, B-cell-depleted T cells, or PBMCs. The dataset comprised deeply sampled blood TCRbeta repertoires from subjects exposed to, actively infected with, or recovered from COVID-19. The repertoires were released in a freely available public database intended as a resource for research on the immune response to SARS-CoV-2. The samples were drawn from two sources: the first 160 participants of the ongoing ImmuneRACE study, and fewer than 1,500 subjects contributed by 6 global collaborators. Sample metadata almost always included a de-identified subject ID, COVID-19 status, age in years and sex. Where HLA class I and class II types were available, the types were taken from metadata supplied by the sample provider, not from assay-based typing.

Worth noting for this clone: The antigen it recognizes is unknown. Nothing much larger sits one base from this clone, and base qualities are not available.

The CDR3 holds 16 amino acids from the cysteine to the phenylalanine. Just CDR3 DNA is preserved here, 48 bases in frame from base 1. The V end gives up 1 base and the J end 10 bases, leaving 6 bases in the junction not matched to a gene. Per the germline V gene, MGHRA is the CDR1 and YSYEKL is the CDR2. General conclusions and limits of the study: How much clinical and demographic metadata was included differed by source and by participant, and the metadata was provided uncurated.

Enrolling through a virtual design, the prospective study's participants ranged in age from about 18 to 89 years and lived across 24 United States geographic areas. Cohort assignment in the prospective study relied on participant-reported clinical history from a screening survey and a study questionnaire. ImmuneRACE Cohort 3 recovered participants were defined by two consecutive negative NP/OP PCR tests, healthcare professional clearance, or symptom resolution. Mobile phlebotomists in the prospective study collected whole blood, serum and a nasopharyngeal or oropharyngeal swab from every participant. Additional blood draws and questionnaires over an approximately 2-month period could optionally be provided by prospective study participants. Before DNA extraction, blood samples from the prospective study were shipped at room temperature or frozen. TCRbeta CDR3 regions were amplified from genomic DNA by means of the immunoSEQ Assay, a bias-controlled multiplex PCR. On the authors' methods: The number of nucleated cells in each sample was estimated from the amplification of reference gene primers within the assay. To quantify the absolute abundance of each unique TCRbeta CDR3 rearrangement, sequence reads were collapsed and filtered. Productive Simpson clonality was computed per sample as the square root of Simpson's diversity index over productive rearrangements. What TCRdb holds here is the immuneACCESS table cut down to in-frame rearrangements. Part of the clones is not present; checked against another copy, under half of the missing clones reflect an unresolved V gene, and the others are unexplained. V, J and clone size are those of that table, while D and trimming were read from the DNA. Counted in this sample were 350,000 to 400,000 clones; roughly 89% of them appeared once. The top ten hold 1.5% to 2% of the sample.

Sequenced sample: PBMCs or T cells enriched from blood (not recorded which). The V and J genes are TRBV4-1 and TRBJ2-1; the central 14 bases match TRBD2. This TCR derives from a woman aged 30 to 39 who had recovered from COVID-19. Read as DNA, the sequence is TGCGCCAGCAGCCAAGTAGGGACTAGCGGGGGCGGGGAGCAGTTCTTC. It is translated as CASSQVGTSGGGEQFF.